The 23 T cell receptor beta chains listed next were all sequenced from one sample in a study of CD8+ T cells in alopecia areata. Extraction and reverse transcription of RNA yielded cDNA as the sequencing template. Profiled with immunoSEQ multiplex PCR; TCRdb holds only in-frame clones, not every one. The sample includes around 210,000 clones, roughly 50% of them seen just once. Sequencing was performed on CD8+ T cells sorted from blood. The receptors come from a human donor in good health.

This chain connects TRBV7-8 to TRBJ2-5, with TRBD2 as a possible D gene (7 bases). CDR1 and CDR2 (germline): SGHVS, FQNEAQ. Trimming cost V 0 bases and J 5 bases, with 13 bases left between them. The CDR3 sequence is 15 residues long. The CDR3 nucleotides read TGTGCCAGCAGCTTAGCGCTGGGGGGGCGGGAGACCCAGTACTTC. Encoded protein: CASSLALGGRETQYF.

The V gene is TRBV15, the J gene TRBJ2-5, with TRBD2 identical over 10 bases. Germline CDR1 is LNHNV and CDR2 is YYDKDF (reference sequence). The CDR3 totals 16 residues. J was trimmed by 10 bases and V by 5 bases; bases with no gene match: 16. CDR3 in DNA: TGTGCCACCAGCCCTTCGGATAGCGGGGGGCAGTGGAGCCAGTACTTC. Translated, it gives CATSPSDSGGQWSQYF.

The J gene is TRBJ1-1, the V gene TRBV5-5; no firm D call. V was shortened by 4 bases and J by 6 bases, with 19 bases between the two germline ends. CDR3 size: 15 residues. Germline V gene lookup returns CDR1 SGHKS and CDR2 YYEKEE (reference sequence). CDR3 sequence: CASSAGPGIKSEAFF. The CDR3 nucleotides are TGTGCCAGCAGCGCTGGACCGGGCATAAAGTCTGAAGCTTTCTTT.

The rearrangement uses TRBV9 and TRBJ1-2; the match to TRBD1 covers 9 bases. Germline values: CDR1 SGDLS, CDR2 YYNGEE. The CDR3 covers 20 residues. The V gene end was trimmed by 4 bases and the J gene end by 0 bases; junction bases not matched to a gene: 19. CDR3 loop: CASSPSSVGTGLSSNYGYTF. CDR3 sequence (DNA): TGTGCCAGCAGCCCCTCGTCGGTGGGGACAGGGCTTTCTTCTAACTATGGCTACACCTTC.

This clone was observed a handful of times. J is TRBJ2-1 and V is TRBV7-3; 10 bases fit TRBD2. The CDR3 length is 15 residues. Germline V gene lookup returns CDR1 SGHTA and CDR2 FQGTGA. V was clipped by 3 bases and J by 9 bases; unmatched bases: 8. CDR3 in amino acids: CASSFSGGSRSEQFF. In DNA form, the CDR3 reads TGTGCCAGCAGCTTTAGCGGGGGGAGTCGAAGTGAGCAGTTCTTC. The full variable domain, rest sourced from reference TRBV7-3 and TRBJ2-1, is GAGVSQTPSNKVTEKGKYVELRCDPISGHTALYWYRQSLGQGPEFLIYFQGTGAADDSGLPNDRFFAVRPEGSVSTLKIQRTERGDSAVYLCASSFSGGSRSEQFFGPGTRLTVL.

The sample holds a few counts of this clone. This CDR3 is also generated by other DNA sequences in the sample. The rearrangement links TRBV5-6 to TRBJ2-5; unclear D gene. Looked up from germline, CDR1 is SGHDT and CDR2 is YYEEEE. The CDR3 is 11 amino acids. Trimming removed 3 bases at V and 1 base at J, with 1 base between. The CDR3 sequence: CASSSQETQYF. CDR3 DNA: TGTGCCAGCAGCTCCCAAGAGACCCAGTACTTC.

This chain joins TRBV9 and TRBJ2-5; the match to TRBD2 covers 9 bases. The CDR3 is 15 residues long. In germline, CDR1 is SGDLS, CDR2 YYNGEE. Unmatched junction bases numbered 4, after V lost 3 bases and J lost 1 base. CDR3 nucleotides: TGTGCCAGCAGCGCAGCGGGGGGCCTCCAAGAGACCCAGTACTTC. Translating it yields CASSAAGGLQETQYF.

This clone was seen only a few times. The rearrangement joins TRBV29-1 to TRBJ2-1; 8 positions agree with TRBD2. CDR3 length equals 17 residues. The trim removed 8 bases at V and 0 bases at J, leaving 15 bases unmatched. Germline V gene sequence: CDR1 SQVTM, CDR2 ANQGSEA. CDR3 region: CSFSRSGGGNSYNEQFF. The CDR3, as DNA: TGCAGCTTCTCCCGGTCCGGCGGGGGGAACTCCTACAATGAGCAGTTCTTC.

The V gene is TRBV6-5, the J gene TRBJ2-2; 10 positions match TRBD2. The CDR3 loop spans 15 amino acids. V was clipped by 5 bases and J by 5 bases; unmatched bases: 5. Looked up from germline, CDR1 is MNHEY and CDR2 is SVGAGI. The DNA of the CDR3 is TGTGCCAGCAGTCCCGGGACTAGCGAAACCGGGGAGCTGTTTTTT. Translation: CASSPGTSETGELFF.

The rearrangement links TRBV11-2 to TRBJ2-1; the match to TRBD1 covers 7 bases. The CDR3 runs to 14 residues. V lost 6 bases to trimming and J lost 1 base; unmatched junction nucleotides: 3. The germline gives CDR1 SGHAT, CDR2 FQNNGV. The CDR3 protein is CASSPGQSYNEQFF. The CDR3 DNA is TGTGCCAGCAGTCCGGGACAGTCCTACAATGAGCAGTTCTTC.

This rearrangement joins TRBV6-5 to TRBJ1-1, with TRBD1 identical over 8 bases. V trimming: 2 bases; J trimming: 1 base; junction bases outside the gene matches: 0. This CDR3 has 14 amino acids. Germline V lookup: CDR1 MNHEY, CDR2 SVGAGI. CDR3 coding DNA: TGTGCCAGCAGTTACGGGACAGGGAACACTGAAGCTTTCTTT. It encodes CASSYGTGNTEAFF.

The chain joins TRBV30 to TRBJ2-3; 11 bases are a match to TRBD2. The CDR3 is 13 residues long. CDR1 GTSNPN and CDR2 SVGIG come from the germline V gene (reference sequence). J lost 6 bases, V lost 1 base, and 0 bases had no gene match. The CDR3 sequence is CAWSGTSGDTQYF. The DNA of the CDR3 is TGTGCCTGGAGTGGGACTAGCGGGGATACGCAGTATTTT.

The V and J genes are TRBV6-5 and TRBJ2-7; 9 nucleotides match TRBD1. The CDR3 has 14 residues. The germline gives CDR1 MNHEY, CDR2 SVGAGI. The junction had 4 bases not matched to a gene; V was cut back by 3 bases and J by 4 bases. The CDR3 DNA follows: TGTGCCAGCAGTTATGGGACAGGGAAATACGAGCAGTACTTC. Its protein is CASSYGTGKYEQYF.

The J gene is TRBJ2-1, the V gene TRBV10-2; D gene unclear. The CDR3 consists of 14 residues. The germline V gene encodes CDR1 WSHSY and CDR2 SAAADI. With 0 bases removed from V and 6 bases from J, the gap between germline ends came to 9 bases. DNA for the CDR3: TGCGCCAGCAGTGAGTCCGGCAACCCCAATGAGCAGTTCTTC. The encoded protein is CASSESGNPNEQFF.

The CDR3 coding sequence is TGTGCCAGCAGCACCGGGACTAGCAATGAGCAGTTCTTC. This sequence encodes CASSTGTSNEQFF. The chain uses TRBV13 and TRBJ2-1, with 8 bases fitting TRBD2. CDR3 size: 13 residues. Germline CDR1 PRHDT, CDR2 FYEKMQ (reference sequence). Losses at the gene ends were 5 bases for V and 6 bases for J; bases not matched to a gene: 3.

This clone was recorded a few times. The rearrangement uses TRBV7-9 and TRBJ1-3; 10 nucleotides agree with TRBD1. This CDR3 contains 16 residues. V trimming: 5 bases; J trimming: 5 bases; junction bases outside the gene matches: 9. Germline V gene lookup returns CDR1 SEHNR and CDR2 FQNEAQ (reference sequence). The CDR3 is CASSIPGTGARNTIYF. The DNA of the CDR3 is TGTGCCAGCAGCATACCGGGGACAGGGGCCCGAAACACCATATATTTT.

DNA of the CDR3: TGTGCTAGTGGTTTGGTAACTGGGACCGTTAGTTATGGCTACACCTTC. Translating it yields CASGLVTGTVSYGYTF. The V gene is TRBV12-5, the J gene TRBJ1-2; TRBD1 might be the D (5 bases). The V end was cut by 0 bases, the J end by 5 bases, with 16 bases between. In germline, CDR1 is LGHNT, CDR2 FRNRAP. This CDR3 is 16 amino acids long.

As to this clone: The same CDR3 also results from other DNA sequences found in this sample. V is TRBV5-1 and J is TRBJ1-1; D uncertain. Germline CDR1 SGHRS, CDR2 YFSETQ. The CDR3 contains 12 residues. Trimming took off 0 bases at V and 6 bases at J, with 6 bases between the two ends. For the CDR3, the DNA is TGCGCCAGCAGCTTGGGCAGGTCTGAAGCTTTCTTT. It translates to CASSLGRSEAFF.

CDR3 region: CASSSGPSDTQYF. In DNA form, the CDR3 reads TGTGCCAGTAGTAGCGGCCCTTCAGATACGCAGTATTTT. V is TRBV19 and J is TRBJ2-3; D remains unclear. With 4 bases removed from V and 4 bases from J, the gap between germline ends came to 9 bases. Germline CDR1 reads LNHDA; CDR2 reads SQIVND (reference sequence). The CDR3 is 13 amino acids.

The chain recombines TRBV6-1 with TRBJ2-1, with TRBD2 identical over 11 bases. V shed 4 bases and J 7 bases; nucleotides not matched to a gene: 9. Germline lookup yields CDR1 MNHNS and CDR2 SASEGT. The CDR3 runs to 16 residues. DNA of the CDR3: TGTGCCAGCAGTGTATTTAGCGGGGGGGCCAGGAATGAGCAGTTCTTC. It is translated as CASSVFSGGARNEQFF.

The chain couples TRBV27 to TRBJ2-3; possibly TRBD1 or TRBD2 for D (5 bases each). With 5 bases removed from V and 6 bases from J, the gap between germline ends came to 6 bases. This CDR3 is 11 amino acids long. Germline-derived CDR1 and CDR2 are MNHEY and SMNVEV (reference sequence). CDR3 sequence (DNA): TGTGCCAGCAGTGAGGGGGATACGCAGTATTTT. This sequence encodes CASSEGDTQYF.

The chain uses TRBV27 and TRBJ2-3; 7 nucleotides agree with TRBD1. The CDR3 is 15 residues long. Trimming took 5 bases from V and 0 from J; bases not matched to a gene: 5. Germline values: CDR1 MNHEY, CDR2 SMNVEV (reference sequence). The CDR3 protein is CASSNWDRSTDTQYF. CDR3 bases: TGTGCCAGCAGTAACTGGGACAGAAGCACAGATACGCAGTATTTT.

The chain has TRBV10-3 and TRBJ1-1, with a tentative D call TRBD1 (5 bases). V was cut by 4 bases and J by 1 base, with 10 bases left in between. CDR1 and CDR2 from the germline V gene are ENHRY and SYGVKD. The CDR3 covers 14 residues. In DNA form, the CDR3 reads TGTGCCATCAGTGGTACGGGGCAGAACACTGAAGCTTTCTTT. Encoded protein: CAISGTGQNTEAFF.